Listed below are T cell receptor beta chains from one sample, sequenced in a study of memory CD4+ T cells and cytomegalovirus serostatus. Repertoires were generated with immunoSEQ multiplex PCR, while TCRdb's copy carries only in-frame clones and drops some. The sample has 30,000 to 45,000 clones; 79% are singletons. What was sequenced was memory CD4+ T cells from blood. These receptor sequences come from an adult in good health and CMV-seropositive. Each CDR3 is given with its conserved first and last residue. A D gene is named only where the DNA matches it firmly. Rows may omit the clone size; those that give it use once, few, many or a size class.

size: NA; V: TRBV5-1; D: TRBD2; J: TRBJ2-3; CDR3: CASSLFLAGGYTDTQYF; DNA: TGCGCCAGCAGCTTGTTTCTAGCGGGAGGCTACACAGATACGCAGTATTTT
size: NA; V: TRBV7-8; D: NA; J: TRBJ2-2; CDR3: CASSFRVIGELFF; DNA: TGTGCCAGCAGCTTCAGGGTTATCGGGGAGCTGTTTTTT
size: NA; V: TRBV19; D: NA; J: TRBJ1-2; CDR3: CASSLPEGRGYTF; DNA: TGTGCCAGTAGTCTCCCTGAGGGGCGCGGCTACACCTTC
size: once; V: TRBV9; D: NA; J: TRBJ2-7; CDR3: CASSVRPSSYEQYF; DNA: TGTGCCAGCAGCGTCAGGCCAAGCTCCTACGAGCAGTACTTC
size: NA; V: TRBV5-8; D: NA; J: TRBJ2-3; CDR3: CASQGSTDTQYF; DNA: TGTGCCAGCCAAGGCAGCACAGATACGCAGTATTTT
size: NA; V: TRBV7-2; D: TRBD1; J: TRBJ2-5; CDR3: CASSPLGTGVAETQYF; DNA: TGTGCCAGCAGCCCCCTAGGGACAGGGGTGGCAGAGACCCAGTACTTC
size: NA; V: TRBV5-1; D: TRBD1; J: TRBJ2-2; CDR3: CASSLGGTGFTGELFF; DNA: TGCGCCAGCAGCTTGGGGGGGACAGGTTTCACCGGGGAGCTGTTTTTT
size: once; V: TRBV11-2; D: NA; J: TRBJ2-7; CDR3: CASSPVNRRRALTYEQYF; DNA: TGTGCCAGCAGCCCCGTCAATCGGCGCAGGGCCCTTACCTACGAGCAGTACTTC
size: NA; V: TRBV5-1; D: NA; J: TRBJ2-2; CDR3: CASSLRLQNTGELFF; DNA: TGCGCCAGCAGCTTGAGGCTCCAGAACACCGGGGAGCTGTTTTTT
size: few; V: TRBV5-1; D: TRBD2; J: TRBJ2-3; CDR3: CASSLGWTSLADTQYF; DNA: TGCGCCAGCAGCTTGGGATGGACTAGTTTGGCAGATACGCAGTATTTT
size: NA; V: TRBV7-3; D: TRBD2; J: TRBJ2-1; CDR3: CASSTTSSKGGEQFF; DNA: TGTGCCAGCAGCACGACTAGCTCAAAAGGCGGGGAGCAGTTCTTC